This T cell receptor (beta chain) emerged from a study of identifying expanded T cells in peripheral blood. On this clone: Its antigen is unidentified.

Sequencing was performed with immunoSEQ multiplex PCR; in TCRdb, only in-frame clones are kept and a portion is missing. The sample consists of around 120,000 clones, approximately 84% of them appearing once. The V gene end was trimmed by 1 base and the J gene end by 7 bases; junction bases not matched to a gene: 7. The CDR3 sequence is 16 residues long. Per the germline V gene, CDR1 is SGHTA and CDR2 is FQGNSA. The study's findings and limits: Across healthy donors, higher total template counts meant significantly greater approximately two-week count variance. About 1.2 clones differed between technical replicates, versus approximately 17 and 20 over time.

No infections or other immune events were documented during collection. The genes are TRBV7-2 and TRBJ1-6; 7 nucleotides match TRBD1. This receptor was identified in a person between 18 and 75 years old in good health. Sequences were obtained from blood. In nucleotides, the CDR3 is TGTGCCAGCAGCTTAGTTGTGACAGGGACCAATTCACCCCTCCACTTT. It is translated as CASSLVVTGTNSPLHF.